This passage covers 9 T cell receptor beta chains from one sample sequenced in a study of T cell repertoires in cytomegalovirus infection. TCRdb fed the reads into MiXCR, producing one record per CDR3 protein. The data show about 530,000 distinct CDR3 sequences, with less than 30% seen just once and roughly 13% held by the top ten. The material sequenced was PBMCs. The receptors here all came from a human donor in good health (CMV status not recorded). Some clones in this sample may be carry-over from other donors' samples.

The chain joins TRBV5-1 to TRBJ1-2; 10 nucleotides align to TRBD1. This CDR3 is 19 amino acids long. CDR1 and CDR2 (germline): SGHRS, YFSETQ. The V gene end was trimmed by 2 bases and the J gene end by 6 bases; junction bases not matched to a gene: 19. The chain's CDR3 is CASSFPRSGQGNILNGYTF. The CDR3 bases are TGCGCCAGCAGCTTCCCCCGTTCGGGACAGGGGAACATCCTGAATGGCTACACCTTC.

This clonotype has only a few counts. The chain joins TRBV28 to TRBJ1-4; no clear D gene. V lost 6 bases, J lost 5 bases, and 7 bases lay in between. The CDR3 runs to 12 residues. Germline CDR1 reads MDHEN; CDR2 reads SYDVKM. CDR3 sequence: CASRTGNEKLFF. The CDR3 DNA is TGTGCCAGCAGGACGGGAAATGAAAAACTGTTTTTT.

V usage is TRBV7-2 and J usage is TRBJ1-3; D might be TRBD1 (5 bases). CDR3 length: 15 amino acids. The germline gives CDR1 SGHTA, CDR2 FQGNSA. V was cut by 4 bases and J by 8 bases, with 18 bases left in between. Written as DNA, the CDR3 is TGTGCCAGCAGCTCCGACGGGCAGACAGCGGACACCATATATTTT. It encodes CASSSDGQTADTIYF.

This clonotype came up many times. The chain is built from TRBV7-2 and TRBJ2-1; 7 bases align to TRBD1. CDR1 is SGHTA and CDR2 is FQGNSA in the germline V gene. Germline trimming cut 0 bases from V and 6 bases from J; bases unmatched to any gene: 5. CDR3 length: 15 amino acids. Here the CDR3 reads CASSLARPGGNEQFF. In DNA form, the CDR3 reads TGTGCCAGCAGCTTAGCGCGTCCAGGGGGCAATGAGCAGTTCTTC.

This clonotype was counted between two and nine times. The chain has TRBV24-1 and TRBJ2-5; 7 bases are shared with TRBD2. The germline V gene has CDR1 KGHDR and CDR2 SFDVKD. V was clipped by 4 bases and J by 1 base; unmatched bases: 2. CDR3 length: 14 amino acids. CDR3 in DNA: TGTGCCACCAGTGAGGGGGGGTTCCAAGAGACCCAGTACTTC. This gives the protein CATSEGGFQETQYF.

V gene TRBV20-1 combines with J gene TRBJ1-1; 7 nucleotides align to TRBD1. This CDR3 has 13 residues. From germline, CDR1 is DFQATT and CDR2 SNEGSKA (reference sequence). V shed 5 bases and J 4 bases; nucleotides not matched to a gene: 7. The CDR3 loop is CSALTDRATEAFF. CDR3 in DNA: TGCAGTGCTCTCACCGACAGGGCCACTGAAGCTTTCTTT.

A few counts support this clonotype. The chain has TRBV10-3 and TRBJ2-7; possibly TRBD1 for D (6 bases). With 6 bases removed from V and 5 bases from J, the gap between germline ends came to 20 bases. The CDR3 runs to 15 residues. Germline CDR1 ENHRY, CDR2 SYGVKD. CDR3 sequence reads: CAIREEHWGPDEQYV. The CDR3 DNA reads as TGTGCCATCAGGGAGGAACATTGGGGGCCAGACGAGCAGTACGTC.

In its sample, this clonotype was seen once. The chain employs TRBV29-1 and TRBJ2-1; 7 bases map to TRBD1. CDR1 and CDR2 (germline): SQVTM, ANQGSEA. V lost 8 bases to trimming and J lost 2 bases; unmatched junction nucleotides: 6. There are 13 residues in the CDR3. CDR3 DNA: TGCAGCTTCAGAGGGGGCCCCTACAATGAGCAGTTCTTC. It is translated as CSFRGGPYNEQFF.

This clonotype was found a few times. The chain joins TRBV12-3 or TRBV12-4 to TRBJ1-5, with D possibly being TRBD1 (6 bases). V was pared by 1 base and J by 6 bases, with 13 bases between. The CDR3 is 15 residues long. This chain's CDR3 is CASSLGTGPAQPQHF. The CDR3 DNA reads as TGTGCCAGCAGTTTAGGCACAGGGCCGGCTCAGCCCCAGCATTTT.